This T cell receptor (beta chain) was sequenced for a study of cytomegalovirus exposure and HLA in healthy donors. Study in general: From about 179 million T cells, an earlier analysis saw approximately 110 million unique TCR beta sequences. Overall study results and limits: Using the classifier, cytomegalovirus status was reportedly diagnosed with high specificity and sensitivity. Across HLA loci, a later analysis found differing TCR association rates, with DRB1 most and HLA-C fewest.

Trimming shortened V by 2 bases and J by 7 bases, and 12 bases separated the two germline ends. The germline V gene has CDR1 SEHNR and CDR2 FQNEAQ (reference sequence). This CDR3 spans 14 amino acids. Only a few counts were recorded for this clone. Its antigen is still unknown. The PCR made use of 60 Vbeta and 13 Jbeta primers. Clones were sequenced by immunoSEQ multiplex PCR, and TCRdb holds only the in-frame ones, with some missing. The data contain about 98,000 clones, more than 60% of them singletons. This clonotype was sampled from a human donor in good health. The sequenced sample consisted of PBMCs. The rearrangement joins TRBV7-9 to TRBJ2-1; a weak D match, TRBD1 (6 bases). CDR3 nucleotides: TGTGCCAGCAGCTTATCCGGCCAGGGGAATGAGCAGTTCTTC. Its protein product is CASSLSGQGNEQFF.